The source of this T cell receptor beta chain is a study of T cell responses to AZD1222 COVID-19 vaccine. Study findings and constraints: White British ancestry dominated among donors, who included more females, and clonal diversity was possibly underestimated. It was only a handful of AZD1222 recipients who were seropositive at baseline. Repertoires were obtained solely post-peak T cell response.

Worth noting for this clone: Its antigen is unidentified.

In germline, CDR1 is SNHLY, CDR2 FYNNEI. Trimming cost V 5 bases and J 2 bases; bases outside gene matches: 13. The CDR3 covers 19 residues. The protocol was immunoSEQ multiplex PCR, while the TCRdb copy is restricted to in-frame clones and leaves out a portion. Of some 150,000 clones detected, around nine tenths appear once; the ten largest clones hold 1.5% to 2%. The chain uses TRBV2 and TRBJ2-5; TRBD2 agrees at 14 bases. The TCR originated in an adult in good health. Sequencing used peripheral blood, obtained on day 0 of AZD1222 vaccination. DNA for the CDR3: TGTGCCAGCAGTTTACCCTTCGGACTAGCGGGAGGTAATCAAGAGACCCAGTACTTC. The encoded protein is CASSLPFGLAGGNQETQYF.